This T cell receptor beta chain was observed in a study of T cells in Graves' hyperthyroidism and ophthalmopathy. Study-wide findings and caveats: Most thyroid clonotypes with frequency above 0.001 were detected in blood.

For Graves' hyperthyroidism to be stable, ophthalmopathy could not progress within 18 months. It was uncontrolled infection, other autoimmune disease, pregnancy or lactation that excluded patients. Fresh peripheral blood, 9.5 to 10 ml of it, supplied the PBMCs. Trimming stripped 3 bases from V and 4 bases from J, with 15 bases between. From germline, CDR1 is LGHNT and CDR2 FRNRAP. The CDR3 has 15 amino acids. Notes on this clonotype: The antigen remains unidentified.

RNA transcripts provided the source from which TCR beta CDR3 regions were amplified. During a first-round RT-PCR of the TCR CDR3, the HTBI primer set was used. One entry per CDR3 protein results from TCRdb running MiXCR on the multiplex PCR reads. Among about 680,000 distinct CDR3 sequences listed, 35% were seen once. The sample consisted of blood. The V call is TRBV12-5, the J call TRBJ2-5, with TRBD1 as a possible D gene (7 bases). The source is a middle-aged woman with Graves' hyperthyroidism. DNA for the CDR3: TGTGCTAGTGGTTTATCGGCAGGGGGGAGAGAGACCCAGTACTTC. It is translated as CASGLSAGGRETQYF.